These T cell receptor beta chains were read from a single sample in a study of technical replicates of blood from several donors. TCRdb keeps only in-frame clones here, not all; method: immunoSEQ multiplex PCR. The sample has approximately 12,000 clones; approximately 94% are singletons. Input material: PBMCs. The receptor set was obtained from a human donor in good health. Both conserved end residues are part of each CDR3. D genes are given only for firm matches. Size is omitted from some rows. Given values are once, few, many or a class for expanded clones.

.	TRBJ2-3	TRBD1	TRBV30	TGTGCCTGGAGTGCCGGGACAGGGAGCACAGATACGCAGTATTTT	CAWSAGTGSTDTQYF
.	TRBJ2-2	.	TRBV21-1	TGTGCCAGCAGCAAAAAGGAGGAGCCAAACACCGGGGAGCTGTTTTTT	CASSKKEEPNTGELFF
.	TRBJ2-3	TRBD2	TRBV25-1	TGTGCCAGCAGTGAATATGGCGGGAGTACAGATACGCAGTATTTT	CASSEYGGSTDTQYF
.	TRBJ1-3	.	TRBV5-1	TGCGCCAGCAGCCTGGACAGTAGAAACACCATATATTTT	CASSLDSRNTIYF
.	TRBJ2-1	.	TRBV7-9	TGTGCCAGCAGCCCCCCCGGGATCTCCTACAATGAGCAGTTCTTC	CASSPPGISYNEQFF
few	TRBJ2-7	.	TRBV10-3	TGTGCCATCTTCTTCCCGGGACTCCAGGACGAGCAGTACTTC	CAIFFPGLQDEQYF
.	TRBJ1-1	.	TRBV6-1	TGTGCCAGCAGTGAACTGAAAGCGAAGAACACTGAAGCTTTCTTT	CASSELKAKNTEAFF
.	TRBJ2-7	TRBD2	TRBV18	TGTGCCTCGGGGGGATTTGGGAACGAGCAGTACTTC	CASGGFGNEQYF
.	TRBJ1-2	.	TRBV25-1	TGTGCCAGCAGTATTGGGACATCGCCCACCTTC	CASSIGTSPTF
once	TRBJ2-3	TRBD2	TRBV7-2	TGTGCCAGCAGCCGAGGACTAGCGGGAGGTTCAGATACGCAGTATTTT	CASSRGLAGGSDTQYF
.	TRBJ2-7	TRBD2	TRBV18	TGTGCCAGCTCACCACCCCCGACTAGCGGGGGCTACGAGCAGTACTTC	CASSPPPTSGGYEQYF
.	TRBJ1-4	TRBD1	TRBV4-1	TGCGCCAGCAGCCAAGGTGACAGGGAGGCCAAACTGTTTTTT	CASSQGDREAKLFF
.	TRBJ1-4	.	TRBV28	TGTGCCAGCCTGGGCGGAGGAGAGGAAAAACTGTTTTTT	CASLGGGEEKLFF
.	TRBJ1-2	.	TRBV21-1	TGTGCCAGCAGACAAGGGACAGGAGTAAACTATGGCTACACCTTC	CASRQGTGVNYGYTF
.	TRBJ2-3	.	TRBV2	TGTGCCGTCCGGGATGGTAGCCCGACAGATACGCAGTATTTT	CAVRDGSPTDTQYF
.	TRBJ2-5	TRBD1	TRBV5-1	TGCGCCAGCGCACAGGGGAGTGGTGAGACCCAGTACTTC	CASAQGSGETQYF
.	TRBJ1-4	.	TRBV6-5	TGTGCCAGCAGCCGACGGGGAGATGAAAAACTGTTTTTT	CASSRRGDEKLFF
once	TRBJ1-2	.	TRBV2	TGTGCCAGCAGTGAAACGGGGAGGAACTATGGCTACACCTTC	CASSETGRNYGYTF
.	TRBJ2-1	TRBD1	TRBV7-8	TGTGCCAGCAGCTTTCCACCCAGGGGGCTTGGCTCCTACAATGAGCAGTTCTTC	CASSFPPRGLGSYNEQFF
.	TRBJ2-3	.	TRBV19	TGTGCCAGTAGTACTTTCCCTCCGGCTAGCCTAAATACGCAGTATTTT	CASSTFPPASLNTQYF
.	TRBJ2-5	TRBD2	TRBV7-6	TGTGCCAGCAGCCCCCGGCCCGGGACTAGCGTGGAGACCCAGTACTTC	CASSPRPGTSVETQYF
few	TRBJ2-3	TRBD2	TRBV7-6	TGTGCCAGCAGCTTGATAACTAGCGGGGCGGGAGATACGCAGTATTTT	CASSLITSGAGDTQYF
once	TRBJ1-1	TRBD1	TRBV5-1	TGCGCCAGCAGCTTGACAGGGGGGAACACTGAAGCTTTCTTT	CASSLTGGNTEAFF
.	TRBJ2-1	.	TRBV7-3	TGTGCCAGCAGCTTAGGGGGGGGCGAGGACAATGAGCAGTTCTTC	CASSLGGGEDNEQFF
.	TRBJ1-1	TRBD1	TRBV25-1	TGTGCCAGCAGTGCGCGACAGGGGTCCACTGAAGCTTTCTTT	CASSARQGSTEAFF